The entry below gives a single TCR beta chain sequence along with its context. Its antigen is unknown. These data come from a study of regulatory T cells in long-lasting Graves disease. Background on the study: Under 3 months of antithyroid drugs had been taken by newly diagnosed Graves' patients.

Findings and limits, study-wide: Persistent Graves' cases showed lower TCR diversity than newly diagnosed cases.

After removal of 3 bases from V and 6 bases from J, the junction contained 8 bases not matched to a gene. CDR1 is ENHRY and CDR2 is SYGVKD in the germline V gene. CDR3 length: 14 amino acids. The sample's time point: newly diagnosed GD, antithyroid drugs for less than 3 months. Isolated PBMC RNA provided the starting material for the TCR library. Library construction for TCR beta used iRepertoire HTBI primers and Arm-PCR of CDR3 regions. Each CDR3 protein is one row after TCRdb ran MiXCR on the multiplex PCR reads. The table records 300,000 to 400,000 distinct CDR3 sequences, over 15% of them present only once. The sample also formed part of further work on T cells in Graves' hyperthyroidism and ophthalmopathy.

The sequencing here drew on peripheral blood mononuclear cells (PBMCs), taken at new diagnosis, from a patient treated with antithyroid drugs. This sequence originates from a man in his forties or fifties with Graves disease. The rearrangement uses TRBV10-3 and TRBJ2-7, with TRBD1 matching 7 bases. The CDR3 here is CAISDVPDRAEQYF. CDR3 in DNA: TGTGCCATCAGTGATGTGCCCGACAGGGCCGAGCAGTACTTC.